This T cell receptor beta chain emerged from a study of OX40 agonist ivuxolimab in advanced cancers. Patients who had autoimmune disease history or got systemic immunosuppression were left out. Patients had blood sampled at baseline and again on cycle 4 day 1 and cycle 7 day 1. Profiled with immunoSEQ multiplex PCR; TCRdb holds only in-frame clones, not every one. The top ten clones hold about 0.81% of a sample with some 120,000 clones, 85% to 95% of them seen once. The CDR3 contains 11 residues. CDR1 is SNHLY, CDR2 FYNNEI, per germline. V was pared by 5 bases and J by 6 bases, with 7 bases between. The sequence was collected from an adult with an advanced solid tumor such as melanoma, head and neck, liver or kidney cancer. The material sequenced was CD4+ or CD8+ T cells sorted from blood, taken in a trial of the OX40 agonist ivuxolimab. This chain links TRBV2 with TRBJ1-1; D uncertain. CDR3 protein: CASSSWAEAFF. CDR3 sequence (DNA): TGTGCCAGCAGTAGCTGGGCTGAAGCTTTCTTT.